The clone carrying this T cell receptor (beta chain) was seen a handful of times. Per germline, CDR1 SGHTA and CDR2 FQGNSA. With 2 bases removed from V and 8 bases from J, the gap between germline ends came to 12 bases. The CDR3 is 13 residues long. Libraries were prepared by immunoSEQ multiplex PCR; TCRdb keeps only in-frame clonotypes and omits some of them. The sample records roughly 67,000 clones, around 83% being singletons. This record comes from a study of OX40 agonist ivuxolimab in advanced cancers. Study overall: In three patients, partial responses were observed, one with hepatocellular carcinoma and two with cutaneous melanoma.

The input for sequencing was CD4+ or CD8+ T cells sorted from blood, taken in a trial of the OX40 agonist ivuxolimab. The rearrangement links TRBV7-2 to TRBJ1-2; D perhaps matches TRBD1 (6 bases). The source of this sequence is an adult with an advanced solid tumor such as melanoma, head and neck, liver or kidney cancer. CDR3 protein: CASSLPAGEGYTF. CDR3 coding DNA: TGTGCCAGCAGCTTACCTGCAGGGGAAGGCTACACCTTC.